The 25 T cell receptor beta chains presented below share a single source sample, sequenced in a study of T-cell reconstitution after alpha-beta-depleted transplantation in children. Preparation of the TCRbeta library was carried out with unique molecular identifiers. MiXCR, applied by TCRdb to the PCR reads, yields one record per CDR3 protein. The top ten clones hold 0.8% to 1.1% of a sample with about 640,000 distinct CDR3 sequences, roughly 15% of them seen once. Sequencing used PBMCs from the stem cell graft donor, obtained from the stem cell graft. Every receptor here comes from a human donor who donated a stem cell graft to a child with acute myeloid leukemia.

The chain employs TRBV6-1 and TRBJ2-7; D gene unclear. The length of the CDR3 is 11 residues. CDR1 MNHNS and CDR2 SASEGT come from the germline V gene. The V end was cut by 2 bases, the J end by 10 bases, with 9 bases between. The CDR3: CASSEHPRQYF. The CDR3 nucleotides read TGTGCCAGCAGTGAACATCCACGTCAGTACTTC.

This clonotype has a count of ten or more. The gene calls are TRBV20-1 and TRBJ2-1, with TRBD2 matching 7 bases. CDR1 and CDR2 from the germline V gene are DFQATT and SNEGSKA (reference sequence). This CDR3 is built from 15 residues. The ends lost 4 bases at V and 4 bases at J; junction bases unmatched: 10. The CDR3 spells CSAKLGGRGYNEQFF. As DNA, the CDR3 is TGCAGTGCTAAACTCGGAGGGAGGGGTTACAATGAGCAGTTCTTC.

Comment on this clonotype: A much larger clone lies one base from this, so it may be a read error. The chain has TRBV5-1 and TRBJ1-2; maybe TRBD1 (5 bases). The germline V gene encodes CDR1 SGHRS and CDR2 YFSETQ. There are 15 residues in the CDR3. The CDR3, as DNA: TGCGCCAGCAGCTTGCGGAGTCCAGGGTCGTATGGCTGCACCTTC. It encodes CASSLRSPGSYGCTF.

This clonotype has ten or more counts. The chain couples TRBV5-6 to TRBJ2-3; TRBD1 might be the D (6 bases). Germline V gene data show CDR1 as SGHDT and CDR2 as YYEEEE. Trimming shortened V by 4 bases and J by 5 bases, and 11 bases separated the two germline ends. CDR3 length: 13 amino acids. The CDR3, as DNA: TGTGCCAGCAGCCTTACGACAGGAGATACGCAGTATTTT. Protein product: CASSLTTGDTQYF.

This clonotype was detected a few times. The chain is built from TRBV5-1 and TRBJ2-4; 8 bases map to TRBD2. The CDR3 is 14 amino acids. V was clipped by 4 bases and J by 8 bases; unmatched bases: 8. CDR1 is SGHRS, CDR2 YFSETQ, per germline. The CDR3 DNA reads as TGCGCCAGCAGCCGCGGGACTAGTGACCACATTCAGTACTTC. Translated, it gives CASSRGTSDHIQYF. Filled out from reference TRBV5-1 and TRBJ2-4, the complete variable domain reads KAGVTQTPRYLIKTRGQQVTLSCSPISGHRSVSWYQQTPGQGLQFLFEYFSETQRNKGNFPGRFSGRQFSNSRSEMNVSTLELGDSALYLCASSRGTSDHIQYFGAGTRLSVL.

This clonotype was counted only a few times. V and J are TRBV11-2 and TRBJ2-3; TRBD2 agrees at 13 bases. The CDR3 is 20 residues long. With V trimmed by 5 bases and J by 1 base, 15 bases remained unmatched. Germline CDR1 and CDR2: SGHAT and FQNNGV. CDR3 residues: CASSSPRGLAGIRGTDTQYF. The CDR3 bases are TGTGCCAGCAGCAGCCCGCGGGGACTAGCGGGGATCAGGGGCACAGATACGCAGTATTTT.

A few counts support this clonotype. V is TRBV24-1 and J is TRBJ2-3, with D maybe TRBD1 (6 bases). Germline V gene sequence: CDR1 KGHDR, CDR2 SFDVKD. The CDR3 is 15 amino acids. Deletions cut 0 bases from V and 2 bases from J, with 8 bases between. Here the CDR3 DNA reads TGTGCCACCAGTGATTTGCGGGGACACACAGATACGCAGTATTTT. Residues: CATSDLRGHTDTQYF.

The gene calls are TRBV20-1 and TRBJ2-1; D is uncertain. In germline, CDR1 is DFQATT, CDR2 SNEGSKA (reference sequence). V was trimmed by 0 bases and J by 5 bases, leaving 11 bases between them. The CDR3 spans 14 residues. CDR3 coding DNA: TGCAGTGCTAGAGATCCTCCAGGTGACAATGAGCAGTTCTTC. Translated, it gives CSARDPPGDNEQFF.

This clonotype was observed at least ten times. The chain employs TRBV7-2 and TRBJ1-4, with D possibly TRBD1 on 6 matching bases. V lost 1 base to trimming and J lost 8 bases, with 14 bases between them. The germline gives CDR1 SGHTA, CDR2 FQGNSA. The CDR3 contains 15 residues. CDR3 DNA: TGTGCCAGCAGCTTAGGCAGGGGAAATTGGGAAAAACTGTTTTTT. This gives the protein CASSLGRGNWEKLFF.

The chain recombines TRBV4-1 with TRBJ2-1; 11 bases fit TRBD1. The germline V gene encodes CDR1 MGHRA and CDR2 YSYEKL. CDR3 length: 16 residues. The V segment lost 1 base and the J segment 7 bases; nucleotides outside the gene matches: 6. The chain's CDR3 is CASSQVGQGARNEQFF. The CDR3 nucleotides read TGCGCCAGCAGCCAAGTTGGACAGGGGGCGCGAAATGAGCAGTTCTTC.

This clonotype was detected only a few times. This chain links TRBV29-1 with TRBJ2-2; D possibly corresponds to TRBD2 (7 bases). Trimming shortened V by 7 bases and J by 5 bases, and 11 bases separated the two germline ends. This CDR3 has 12 amino acids. Germline CDR1 and CDR2: SQVTM and ANQGSEA. The CDR3 bases are TGCAGCGGAGGGGGGGGGACCGGGGAGCTGTTTTTT. Translating it yields CSGGGGTGELFF.

This clonotype appeared many times. The rearrangement uses TRBV25-1 and TRBJ1-4; no clear D gene. CDR3 size: 13 residues. Trimming took 9 bases from V and 3 from J, leaving 11 bases between them. Germline loops: CDR1 MGHDK, CDR2 SYGVNS. CDR3 sequence: CASNLGSNEKLFF. CDR3 coding DNA: TGTGCCAGTAACCTGGGGTCTAATGAAAAACTGTTTTTT.

This clonotype was picked up many times. The J gene is TRBJ2-7, the V gene TRBV5-1, with D tentatively TRBD1 (6 bases). With 6 bases removed from V and 4 bases from J, the gap between germline ends came to 8 bases. Per the germline V gene, CDR1 is SGHRS and CDR2 is YFSETQ. The CDR3 consists of 11 residues. The CDR3 DNA reads TGCGCCAGCACACAGGGTTACGAGCAGTACTTC. Translation: CASTQGYEQYF.

This clonotype was detected many times. V and J are TRBV20-1 and TRBJ1-2, with D maybe TRBD1 (5 bases). The ends were cut back, 0 bases at V and 7 bases at J, with 9 bases in the middle. Per germline, CDR1 DFQATT and CDR2 SNEGSKA (reference sequence). This CDR3 is built from 12 residues. The chain's CDR3 is CSAREGEGGYTF. CDR3 bases: TGCAGTGCTAGAGAAGGGGAAGGTGGCTACACCTTC.

For this clonotype: This may stem from a read error, because a much larger clone lies one nucleotide away. V is TRBV20-1 and J is TRBJ2-1; unclear D gene. The CDR3 is 12 amino acids. Germline lookup yields CDR1 DFQATT and CDR2 SNEGSKA (reference sequence). The CDR3 nucleotides are TGCAGTGATAGAAAGGCCCTTTACGAGCAGTTCTTC. Amino acid sequence: CSDRKALYEQFF.

This clonotype was counted many times. The gene calls are TRBV29-1 and TRBJ1-2, with D unresolved. This CDR3 comprises 14 residues. V lost 0 bases and J 3 bases, leaving 11 bases between the germline ends. Germline CDR1 is SQVTM and CDR2 is ANQGSEA. In DNA, the CDR3 is TGCAGCGTTGAAGATCCCGGGCAAGACTATGGCTACACCTTC. This gives the protein CSVEDPGQDYGYTF. Complete variable domain (other parts from reference TRBV29-1 and TRBJ1-2): SAVISQKPSRDICQRGTSLTIQCQVDSQVTMMFWYRQQPGQSLTLIATANQGSEATYESGFVIDKFPISRPNLTFSTLTVSNMSPEDSSIYLCSVEDPGQDYGYTFGSGTRLTVV.

J is TRBJ2-1 and V is TRBV7-9, with 9 bases aligning to TRBD1. Germline V gene data show CDR1 as SEHNR and CDR2 as FQNEAQ (reference sequence). This CDR3 spans 15 amino acids. The junction had 11 bases not matched to a gene; V was cut back by 5 bases and J by 9 bases. The CDR3 sequence is CASSGPGTGSTEQFF. DNA of the CDR3: TGTGCCAGCAGCGGCCCCGGGACAGGGTCTACTGAGCAGTTCTTC.

The genes are TRBV7-9 and TRBJ2-5; possibly TRBD1 for D (7 bases). This CDR3 spans 15 amino acids. Germline V lookup: CDR1 SEHNR, CDR2 FQNEAQ (reference sequence). Trimming took off 5 bases at V and 5 bases at J, with 18 bases between the two ends. CDR3 bases: TGTGCCAGCAGCCGCGGGACAGTCGAAGGGGAGACCCAGTACTTC. Its translation: CASSRGTVEGETQYF.

This clonotype was recorded at least ten times. The chain is built from TRBV27 and TRBJ2-1, with 8 bases lining up with TRBD1. V shed 5 bases, J shed 7 bases, and the junction held 7 bases outside the gene matches. Germline-derived CDR1 and CDR2 are MNHEY and SMNVEV (reference sequence). This CDR3 contains 14 residues. CDR3 nucleotide sequence: TGTGCCAGCAGTCCCCGGACAGGGCTTAATGAGCAGTTCTTC. It specifies CASSPRTGLNEQFF.

The genes are TRBV20-1 and TRBJ2-4, with 13 positions matching TRBD2. This CDR3 comprises 16 residues. The germline CDR1 and CDR2 sequences are DFQATT and SNEGSKA (reference sequence). The V segment lost 0 bases and the J segment 8 bases; nucleotides outside the gene matches: 7. The CDR3 is CSARDELAGGPDIQYF. In DNA, the CDR3 is TGCAGTGCTAGAGATGAACTAGCGGGGGGGCCGGACATTCAGTACTTC.

This clonotype came up a few times. V usage is TRBV27 and J usage is TRBJ1-2, with D perhaps matching TRBD1 (5 bases). The V end was cut by 4 bases, the J end by 1 base, with 13 bases between. The CDR3 is 15 residues long. Per the germline V gene, CDR1 is MNHEY and CDR2 is SMNVEV (reference sequence). Here the CDR3 DNA reads TGTGCCAGCAGTTCCGAGGGGAGCGATAACTATGGCTACACCTTC. Encoded protein: CASSSEGSDNYGYTF.

This clonotype was seen many times. The V call is TRBV5-1, the J call TRBJ2-2; 10 bases are shared with TRBD1. The CDR3 consists of 15 residues. The trim removed 2 bases at V and 5 bases at J, leaving 3 bases unmatched. CDR1 is SGHRS and CDR2 is YFSETQ in the germline V gene. In nucleotides, the CDR3 is TGCGCCAGCAGCTTTAAGGGACAGGGGACCGGGGAGCTGTTTTTT. Translating it yields CASSFKGQGTGELFF. Full variable domain (missing parts from reference TRBV5-1 and TRBJ2-2): KAGVTQTPRYLIKTRGQQVTLSCSPISGHRSVSWYQQTPGQGLQFLFEYFSETQRNKGNFPGRFSGRQFSNSRSEMNVSTLELGDSALYLCASSFKGQGTGELFFGEGSRLTVL.

In this sample, this clonotype turned up once. The chain is built from TRBV4-1 and TRBJ2-7; D is perhaps TRBD2 (6 bases). The ends were cut back, 0 bases at V and 3 bases at J, with 12 bases in the middle. Germline CDR1 and CDR2: MGHRA and YSYEKL. The CDR3 has 15 amino acids. CDR3 residues: CASSQEEGFDYEQYV. The CDR3 bases are TGCGCCAGCAGCCAAGAGGAGGGATTTGACTACGAGCAGTACGTC.

This chain links TRBV11-2 with TRBJ1-2, with D perhaps matching TRBD1 (6 bases). This CDR3 is 16 amino acids long. Trimming stripped 3 bases from V and 4 bases from J, with 18 bases between. Germline CDR1 reads SGHAT; CDR2 reads FQNNGV. The CDR3 spells CASSFGGGSSSYGYTF. CDR3 bases: TGTGCCAGCAGCTTTGGAGGGGGATCTTCTAGCTATGGCTACACCTTC. Variable domain in full (rest from reference TRBV11-2 and TRBJ1-2): EAGVAQSPRYKIIEKRQSVAFWCNPISGHATLYWYQQILGQGPKLLIQFQNNGVVDDSQLPKDRFSAERLKGVDSTLKIQPAKLEDSAVYLCASSFGGGSSSYGYTFGSGTRLTVV.

This clonotype was detected only a few times. The DNA for the CDR3 is TGTGCCAGCAGCCGACTAACAGGGGTGGGACAGCCCCAGCATTTT. Its protein product is CASSRLTGVGQPQHF. The chain is built from TRBV4-2 and TRBJ1-5, with 7 nucleotides matching TRBD1. The length of the CDR3 is 15 residues. Germline CDR1 and CDR2: LGHNA and YNFKEQ. After removal of 4 bases from V and 7 bases from J, the junction contained 10 bases not matched to a gene.